This TCR beta chain was identified during a study of Graves' ophthalmopathy and Graves' hyperthyroidism. Study-wide context: Peripheral blood was gathered at the point of initial diagnosis, before any treatment started.

Patients were diagnosed from clinical symptoms, serum thyroxine, TRAb, thyroid ultrasound and orbital computed tomography. With 0 bases removed from V and 3 bases from J, the gap between germline ends came to 20 bases. CDR3 length: 18 amino acids. From germline, CDR1 is SGHVS and CDR2 FNYEAQ. This clonotype has at least ten counts. Amplified TCR beta CDR3 regions were obtained using RNA transcripts as template. Second-round multiplex PCR came after first-round RT-PCR with HTBI primers. TCRdb recomputed calls from the multiplex PCR reads with MiXCR, one row per CDR3 protein. Among 230,000 or so distinct CDR3 sequences listed, 45% were seen once.

Sequenced sample: peripheral blood. This clonotype was sampled from an adult man with Graves' ophthalmopathy. The chain is built from TRBV7-6 and TRBJ1-1; the D gene is possibly TRBD1 (6 bases). CDR3 region: CASSLARRGGKGDTEAFF. CDR3 sequence (DNA): TGTGCCAGCAGCTTAGCAAGAAGGGGGGGTAAGGGGGACACTGAAGCTTTCTTT.